This entry features one T cell receptor (beta chain) sequence. The table came from immunoSEQ multiplex PCR; TCRdb's copy has only in-frame clones and leaves some out. The data contain about 370,000 clones, 85% to 90% of them singletons. The CDR3 has 15 residues. The germline CDR1 and CDR2 sequences are MDHEN and SYDVKM. Between the trimmed V and J ends, which lost 2 bases and 0 bases, there was a span of 7 bases. The sample belongs to a study of blood T cell repertoires in COVID-19. J is TRBJ2-2 and V is TRBV28; D ambiguous. The specimen sequenced was PBMCs or T cells enriched from blood (not recorded which). This clonotype was sampled from a man in his late teens or twenties who had recovered from COVID-19. The CDR3 DNA sequence: TGTGCCAGCAGTTTAGGAGAGACGAACACCGGGGAGCTGTTTTTT. It is translated as CASSLGETNTGELFF.